The 17 T cell receptor beta chains presented below share a single source sample, sequenced in a study of T cell clonality in common variable immunodeficiency. Libraries were prepared by immunoSEQ multiplex PCR; TCRdb keeps only in-frame clonotypes and omits some of them. The repertoire has under 65,000 clones, none seen only once; the ten largest take about 0.8%. Sequencing was performed on peripheral blood mononuclear cells. The receptors originated from a person aged 18-69 years in good health.

This clone was seen at least ten times. The read comes to an end 3 residues before the CDR3 does, leaving the germline J gene to fill in the end. The genes are TRBV6-1 and TRBJ2-2; 8 bases match TRBD2. CDR3 size: 15 residues. Germline V gene sequence: CDR1 MNHNS, CDR2 SASEGT. The V and J ends lost 3 bases and 5 bases, in that order; junction bases with no gene match: 5. Here the CDR3 reads CASSERLAGTGELFF. The covered CDR3 bases are TGTGCCAGCAGTGAGCGGCTAGCGGGTACCGGGGAG.

This clone was detected only a few times. The read halts 3 residues ahead of the CDR3 end, with the missing end drawn from the germline J gene. V usage is TRBV19 and J usage is TRBJ2-3, with 10 bases aligning to TRBD1. The CDR3 consists of 13 residues. J lost 4 bases, V lost 9 bases, and 4 bases had no gene match. Germline V gives CDR1 LNHDA, CDR2 SQIVND (reference sequence). CDR3 DNA, as far as it was read: TGTGCCAGCCGGGACAGGGGTTCAGATACG. This sequence encodes CASRDRGSDT. The full CDR3 is CASRDRGSDTQYF. The variable domain in full, completed from reference TRBV19 and TRBJ2-3, reads DGGITQSPKYLFRKEGQNVTLSCEQNLNHDAMYWYRQDPGQGLRLIYYSQIVNDFQKGDIAEGYSVSREKKESFPLTVTSAQKNPTAFYLCASRDRGSDTQYFGPGTRLTVL.

In this sample, this clone turned up many times. Read data end 3 residues before the CDR3 end; the end is taken from the germline J gene. The chain links TRBV7-3 to TRBJ2-7; 10 bases map to TRBD1. Trimming cost V 5 bases and J 2 bases; bases outside gene matches: 9. This CDR3 is built from 16 residues. Germline CDR1 reads SGHTA; CDR2 reads FQGTGA. The chain's CDR3 is CASSPTGQGTTYEQYF. CDR3 DNA, as far as it was read: TGTGCCAGCAGCCCTACGGGACAGGGGACGACCTACGAG.

This clone was seen many times. Sequencing ends 3 residues short of the CDR3 end; the germline J gene provides the rest. This chain uses TRBV29-1 with TRBJ1-2, with D maybe TRBD1 (5 bases). Germline V CDR1 and CDR2: SQVTM, ANQGSEA. Trimming cost V 6 bases and J 6 bases, with 23 bases left between them. The CDR3 spans 15 residues. This CDR3 reads CSVWARGTISDGYTF. CDR3 DNA, as far as it was read: TGCAGCGTCTGGGCCCGGGGGACCATTTCGGATGGC.

This clone came up many times. The observed sequence ends 3 residues before the CDR3 terminus, with the missing tail filled in from the germline J gene. The rearrangement links TRBV28 to TRBJ2-7; 7 positions match TRBD1. CDR1 is MDHEN, CDR2 SYDVKM, per germline. V lost 6 bases and J lost 3; bases outside the gene matches: 8. The CDR3 totals 14 residues. The sequenced part of the CDR3 DNA is TGTGCCAGCAGACCCGGGACAGCGAACTACGAG. Its translation: CASRPGTANYE. The full CDR3 is CASRPGTANYEQYF.

This clone was observed at least ten times. The CDR3 end is not reached by the read, which stops 3 residues before it; the germline J gene fills it in. The genes are TRBV10-1 and TRBJ1-2; D gene uncertain. CDR3 length equals 13 residues. Trimming took off 3 bases at V and 4 bases at J, with 9 bases between the two ends. The germline gives CDR1 WNHNN, CDR2 SYGVQD (reference sequence). CDR3 sequence: CASSDSRSYGYTF. The sequenced CDR3 bases are TGCGCCAGCAGTGACTCGCGGAGCTATGGC.

In this sample, this clone turned up many times. The read ends 3 residues early relative to the CDR3; the germline J gene fills the gap. V usage is TRBV6-1 and J usage is TRBJ2-6; no definite D call. The germline V gene encodes CDR1 MNHNS and CDR2 SASEGT. The CDR3 contains 15 residues. Trimming left V 4 bases short and J 0 bases short, with 7 bases between. The CDR3 reads CASSVHSSGANVLTF. The sequenced CDR3 bases are TGTGCCAGCAGTGTCCACAGCTCTGGGGCCAACGTC.

This clone came up many times. The read is 3 residues too short to cover the CDR3 end, so that end is filled in from the germline J gene. The V call is TRBV28, the J call TRBJ2-5, with D possibly matching TRBD1 (6 bases). V was trimmed by 2 bases and J by 0 bases, leaving 7 bases between them. The CDR3 is 14 amino acids. Looked up from germline, CDR1 is MDHEN and CDR2 is SYDVKM. CDR3 residues: CASSLGTYQETQYF. CDR3 DNA (partial): TGTGCCAGCAGTTTAGGGACATACCAAGAGACC.

The table lists this clone with a few counts. The read falls 3 residues short of the CDR3 end, and the missing part is taken from the germline J gene. This chain joins TRBV18 and TRBJ2-7; a weak D match, TRBD2 (5 bases). The germline CDR1 and CDR2 sequences are KGHSH and LQKENI. The V end was cut by 4 bases, the J end by 6 bases, with 10 bases between. The CDR3 runs 12 residues. Partial CDR3 DNA: TGTGCCAGCTCACTCGACTATTCCGAG. It translates to CASSLDYSE. The entire CDR3 protein is CASSLDYSEQYF.

This clone was observed many times. The CDR3 goes on 3 residues after the read ends, and that part is filled in from the germline J gene. The chain combines TRBV7-9 with TRBJ1-4; TRBD1 is a possible D gene (6 bases). The CDR3 extends over 15 amino acids. Germline V CDR1 and CDR2: SEHNR, FQNEAQ (reference sequence). Deletions cut 5 bases from V and 4 bases from J, with 14 bases between. Here the CDR3 reads CASSLLGTLNEKLFF. The sequenced part of the CDR3 DNA is TGTGCCAGCAGCCTCCTAGGGACACTTAATGAAAAA.

This clone was observed at least ten times. The missing CDR3 end, 3 residues past where the read stops, is filled in from the germline J gene. The genes are TRBV19 and TRBJ1-5; unclear D gene. The germline V gene has CDR1 LNHDA and CDR2 SQIVND (reference sequence). The CDR3 totals 14 residues. Trimming pared 5 bases from V and 4 bases from J, leaving 12 bases between. The sequenced part of the CDR3 DNA is TGTGCCAGTAGTTTTAGGACTTCAAATCAGCCC. Protein: CASSFRTSNQP. The entire CDR3 protein is CASSFRTSNQPQHF.

In this sample, this clone turned up many times. The missing CDR3 end, 3 residues past where the read stops, is filled in from the germline J gene. J is TRBJ1-2 and V is TRBV2; D is perhaps TRBD1 (5 bases). V was clipped by 4 bases and J by 6 bases, with 15 bases between them. The CDR3 contains 14 residues. CDR1 is SNHLY and CDR2 is FYNNEI in the germline V gene. This CDR3 reads CASSVSAGQDGYTF. The DNA read from the CDR3 is TGTGCCAGCAGTGTATCGGCAGGGCAAGATGGC.

As concerns this clone: A read error may explain this, as a much larger clone is one base away. The read gets to within 3 residues of the CDR3 end, and the germline J gene fills in the rest. The V call is TRBV19, the J call TRBJ2-2; D is unresolved. This CDR3 region has 11 residues. Per the germline V gene, CDR1 is LNHDA and CDR2 is SQIVND (reference sequence). CDR3 amino acids: CASSIGEKLFF. The part of the CDR3 DNA that was read is TGTGCCAGTAGTATCGGTGAAAAG.

This clone was seen ten or more times. CDR3 loop: CSARALTGDGYTF. The CDR3 bases that were read are TGCAGTGCTAGAGCTCTGACAGGGGATGGC. V usage is TRBV20-1 and J usage is TRBJ1-2; 8 nucleotides agree with TRBD1. Read data end 3 residues before the CDR3 end; the end is taken from the germline J gene. The germline CDR1 and CDR2 sequences are DFQATT and SNEGSKA (reference sequence). Losses at the gene ends were 1 base for V and 6 bases for J; bases not matched to a gene: 4. This CDR3 is 13 amino acids long.

This clone occurred many times. The sequenced part of the CDR3 DNA is TGTGCCAGCAGTGCTGCTAGCTACCAAGAGACC. Its translation: CASSAASYQET. The whole CDR3 sequence reads CASSAASYQETQYF. V and J are TRBV2 and TRBJ2-5, with a weak D call TRBD2 (5 bases). The CDR3 end falls 3 residues outside the read, so it is completed with the germline J gene. This CDR3 has 14 amino acids. Trimming took off 4 bases at V and 0 bases at J, with 9 bases between the two ends. Germline V lookup: CDR1 SNHLY, CDR2 FYNNEI.

In this sample, this clone turned up many times. The CDR3 end falls 3 residues outside the read, so it is completed with the germline J gene. The V and J genes are TRBV5-1 and TRBJ1-5, with D perhaps matching TRBD1 (6 bases). V lost 4 bases and J lost 7, with 15 bases in between. CDR3 length: 14 residues. Germline V gene lookup returns CDR1 SGHRS and CDR2 YFSETQ. Incomplete CDR3 DNA: TGCGCCAGCAGCCCTGGGACAACGTCGCAGCCC. Translated, it gives CASSPGTTSQP. The entire CDR3 reads CASSPGTTSQPQHF.

The table lists this clone with many counts. The part of the CDR3 DNA that was read is TGTGCCTGTTGGCGGAGGAGCCCTGAA. This translates into CACWRRSPE. The CDR3 in its entirety is CACWRRSPEAFF. J is TRBJ1-1 and V is TRBV30, with D uncertain. The CDR3 goes on 3 residues after the read ends, and that part is filled in from the germline J gene. The CDR3 totals 12 residues. Germline V lookup: CDR1 GTSNPN, CDR2 SVGIG (reference sequence). The V gene lost 6 bases and the J gene lost 6 bases, with 14 bases spanning the gap.